This T cell receptor (beta chain) was found in a study of T-cell memory formation after mild COVID-19. MiXCR, run by TCRdb on the 5' RACE reads, gives a single entry per CDR3 protein. The profile shows tens of thousands of distinct CDR3 sequences, under 7.5% of them singletons. Of note for this clonotype: The antigen is not known.

CDR1 is SGDLS and CDR2 is YYNGEE in the germline V gene. CDR3 length: 15 residues. V was trimmed by 1 base and J by 4 bases, leaving 14 bases between them. Study-level results: Second-wave clones peaking on day 37 lacked confirmed SARS-CoV-2 specificity.

The source material was PBMCs or a T cell subset sorted from them (not recorded which). The TCR sequence derives from a man younger than 30 who had mild COVID-19 (a few samples of this study predate the infection). Cell type and time point are not known. The V call is TRBV9, the J call TRBJ1-1, with D maybe TRBD1 (6 bases). The DNA for the CDR3 is TGTGCCAGCAGCGTAAGCGGACAGAGAACCACTGAAGCTTTCTTT. It specifies CASSVSGQRTTEAFF.